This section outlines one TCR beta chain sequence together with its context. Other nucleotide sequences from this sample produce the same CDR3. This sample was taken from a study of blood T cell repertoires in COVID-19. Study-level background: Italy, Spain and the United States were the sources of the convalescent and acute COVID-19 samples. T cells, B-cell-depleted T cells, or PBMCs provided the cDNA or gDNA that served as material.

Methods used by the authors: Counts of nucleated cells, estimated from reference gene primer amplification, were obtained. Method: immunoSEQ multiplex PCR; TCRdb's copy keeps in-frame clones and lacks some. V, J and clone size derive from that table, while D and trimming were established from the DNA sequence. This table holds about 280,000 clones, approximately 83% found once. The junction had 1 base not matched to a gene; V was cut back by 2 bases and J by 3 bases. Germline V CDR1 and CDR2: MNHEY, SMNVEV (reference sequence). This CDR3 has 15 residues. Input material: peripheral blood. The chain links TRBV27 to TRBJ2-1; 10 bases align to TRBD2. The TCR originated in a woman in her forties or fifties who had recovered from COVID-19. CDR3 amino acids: CASSLTSGVYNEQFF. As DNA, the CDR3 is TGTGCCAGCAGTTTAACTAGCGGGGTCTACAATGAGCAGTTCTTC.